One and the same sample provided the 21 T cell receptor beta chains below, sequenced in a study of blood T cell repertoires in COVID-19. Produced via immunoSEQ multiplex PCR; TCRdb's table is partial and in-frame only. This sample has 200,000 to 300,000 clones; 86% occur once, and the top ten carry under 2%. The sample taken for sequencing was peripheral blood. Receptor source: a man aged 25 to 40 with active or convalescent COVID-19.

V gene TRBV9 combines with J gene TRBJ2-3, with 8 bases aligning to TRBD2. Germline CDR1 and CDR2: SGDLS and YYNGEE. Unmatched junction bases numbered 8, after V lost 3 bases and J lost 2 bases. The CDR3 has 16 residues. This chain's CDR3 is CASSAQGGGITDTQYF. In nucleotides, the CDR3 is TGTGCCAGCAGCGCACAGGGCGGGGGGATCACAGATACGCAGTATTTT. The full variable domain, completed using reference TRBV9 and TRBJ2-3, is DSGVTQTPKHLITATGQRVTLRCSPRSGDLSVYWYQQSLDQGLQFLIQYYNGEERAKGNILERFSAQQFPDLHSELNLSSLELGDSALYFCASSAQGGGITDTQYFGPGTRLTVL.

Note on this clone: No conserved phenylalanine or tryptophan ends this CDR3, so it is likely a read error. As DNA, the CDR3 is TGTGCCACCAGTGACAGGACCCGACCCGGACAAAACATTCAGTACCTC. It is translated as CATSDRTRPGQNIQYL. The V and J genes are TRBV24-1 and TRBJ2-4; D is unclear. From germline, CDR1 is KGHDR and CDR2 SFDVKD. The CDR3 is 16 amino acids. Trimming removed 4 bases from V and 5 bases from J, with 17 bases in between.

The gene calls are TRBV4-3 and TRBJ1-2, with TRBD1 as a possible D gene (5 bases). Germline lookup yields CDR1 LGHNA and CDR2 YSLEER. This CDR3 is 15 amino acids long. V lost 3 bases, J lost 3 bases, and 14 bases lay in between. The CDR3 coding sequence is TGCGCCAGCAGCCATGAAGGGCAGGGCTACTATGGCTACACCTTC. It encodes CASSHEGQGYYGYTF.

This chain joins TRBV5-5 and TRBJ2-7, with 7 bases aligning to TRBD2. Germline V gives CDR1 SGHKS, CDR2 YYEKEE (reference sequence). The V gene end was trimmed by 0 bases and the J gene end by 1 base; junction bases not matched to a gene: 4. The CDR3 has 15 residues. CDR3 coding DNA: TGTGCCAGCAGCTTGGTCGGGGGAGGGTCCTACGAGCAGTACTTC. It specifies CASSLVGGGSYEQYF.

This clone was recorded only once. The chain carries TRBV19 and TRBJ1-1; TRBD1 agrees at 7 bases. The V and J ends lost 6 bases and 4 bases, in that order; junction bases with no gene match: 8. Per the germline V gene, CDR1 is LNHDA and CDR2 is SQIVND (reference sequence). There are 14 residues in the CDR3. The CDR3 DNA follows: TGTGCCAGTAGGTTGGGGGGACAGAGCACTGAAGCTTTCTTT. Translating it yields CASRLGGQSTEAFF.

The rearrangement joins TRBV19 to TRBJ2-5, with TRBD1 matching 8 bases. There are 15 residues in the CDR3. Germline V lookup: CDR1 LNHDA, CDR2 SQIVND (reference sequence). Germline trimming cut 4 bases from V and 5 bases from J; bases unmatched to any gene: 9. CDR3 coding DNA: TGTGCCAGTAGTACCGTGTCAGGGGGCGCGGAGACCCAGTACTTC. This translates into CASSTVSGGAETQYF.

The J gene is TRBJ2-5, the V gene TRBV20-1, with unresolved D. Germline V gene data show CDR1 as DFQATT and CDR2 as SNEGSKA (reference sequence). CDR3 size: 11 residues. The V end was cut by 7 bases, the J end by 5 bases, with 11 bases between. The CDR3 protein is CSVLKPETQYF. The CDR3 DNA reads as TGCAGTGTACTGAAACCCGAGACCCAGTACTTC.

The chain combines TRBV4-1 with TRBJ2-7; 7 bases map to TRBD1. V was pared by 1 base and J by 4 bases, with 10 bases of the junction left unmatched. The germline V gene encodes CDR1 MGHRA and CDR2 YSYEKL. CDR3 length equals 16 residues. CDR3 in amino acids: CASSQGLSSDRYEQYF. The CDR3, as DNA: TGCGCCAGCAGCCAAGGGCTGAGCTCGGACAGGTACGAGCAGTACTTC.

A single count supports this clone. CDR3 protein: CASSLFGQNNEQFF. CDR3 DNA: TGTGCCAGCAGCTTATTCGGACAAAACAATGAGCAGTTCTTC. The rearrangement links TRBV11-1 to TRBJ2-1; weak D call: TRBD1 (5 bases). The ends were cut back, 2 bases at V and 5 bases at J, with 10 bases in the middle. There are 14 residues in the CDR3. Germline V gene lookup returns CDR1 SGHAT and CDR2 FQDESV (reference sequence).

V gene TRBV7-2 combines with J gene TRBJ2-3; 7 nucleotides align to TRBD1. CDR3 length equals 14 residues. V dropped 1 base and J dropped 8; count of bases not matched to a gene: 6. Per the germline V gene, CDR1 is SGHTA and CDR2 is FQGNSA. The CDR3 region is CASSLEGTAPTQYF. The CDR3 coding sequence is TGTGCCAGCAGCTTAGAAGGGACAGCCCCTACGCAGTATTTT.

This clone has a single count. This chain links TRBV7-6 with TRBJ2-7; 14 bases map to TRBD2. V trimming: 4 bases; J trimming: 6 bases; junction bases outside the gene matches: 11. From germline, CDR1 is SGHVS and CDR2 FNYEAQ. The CDR3 is 17 amino acids. The CDR3 protein is CASSSTRLAGGLGEQYF. The CDR3 coding sequence is TGTGCCAGCAGCTCGACCCGACTAGCGGGGGGGCTCGGCGAGCAGTACTTC.

The chain employs TRBV4-2 and TRBJ1-4; D gene ambiguous. V dropped 2 bases and J dropped 6 bases, with 16 bases sitting between them. Germline assignment: CDR1 LGHNA and CDR2 YNFKEQ. The CDR3 sequence is 16 residues long. The DNA of the CDR3 is TGTGCCAGCAGCCAAAAAAAGGCTACAGTTTATGAAAAACTGTTTTTT. Its protein product is CASSQKKATVYEKLFF.

The chain recombines TRBV11-2 with TRBJ1-6; the match to TRBD1 covers 11 bases. The trim removed 5 bases at V and 8 bases at J, leaving 11 bases unmatched. The CDR3 has 17 residues. CDR1 and CDR2 (germline): SGHAT, FQNNGV. The CDR3 spells CASSVLGQGAVYSPLHF. The CDR3 region has the DNA TGTGCCAGCAGCGTCCTAGGACAGGGGGCCGTCTATTCACCCCTCCACTTT. The variable domain in full, completed from reference TRBV11-2 and TRBJ1-6, reads EAGVAQSPRYKIIEKRQSVAFWCNPISGHATLYWYQQILGQGPKLLIQFQNNGVVDDSQLPKDRFSAERLKGVDSTLKIQPAKLEDSAVYLCASSVLGQGAVYSPLHFGNGTRLTVT.

The chain has TRBV11-2 and TRBJ1-3; 7 bases are a match to TRBD1. V trimming: 3 bases; J trimming: 0 bases; junction bases outside the gene matches: 5. This CDR3 comprises 16 residues. The V gene's germline CDR1 is SGHAT and CDR2 FQNNGV. The CDR3 here is CASSFVQGSSGNTIYF. The CDR3 DNA reads TGTGCCAGCAGCTTTGTACAGGGGAGCTCTGGAAACACCATATATTTT. The variable domain in full, completed from reference TRBV11-2 and TRBJ1-3, reads EAGVAQSPRYKIIEKRQSVAFWCNPISGHATLYWYQQILGQGPKLLIQFQNNGVVDDSQLPKDRFSAERLKGVDSTLKIQPAKLEDSAVYLCASSFVQGSSGNTIYFGEGSWLTVV.

J is TRBJ2-1 and V is TRBV11-2, with 9 bases lining up with TRBD2. Germline values: CDR1 SGHAT, CDR2 FQNNGV. The CDR3 spans 15 residues. Trimming at V came to 4 bases and at J to 10 bases, leaving 11 bases not matched to a gene. As DNA, the CDR3 is TGTGCCAGCAGCTCCGAACTAGCGGGTAAGCCCGAGCAGTTCTTC. Amino acids: CASSSELAGKPEQFF.

This chain joins TRBV5-1 and TRBJ1-2; D unresolved. Germline V gene data show CDR1 as SGHRS and CDR2 as YFSETQ. The CDR3 contains 14 residues. Trimming took off 1 base at V and 3 bases at J, with 10 bases between the two ends. CDR3 in amino acids: CASSLYRLDYGYTF. The CDR3 DNA sequence: TGCGCCAGCAGCTTGTACCGGTTGGACTATGGCTACACCTTC.

The genes are TRBV10-2 and TRBJ2-1; no clear D gene. The CDR3 extends over 14 amino acids. From germline, CDR1 is WSHSY and CDR2 SAAADI. Trimming shortened V by 7 bases and J by 4 bases, and 14 bases separated the two germline ends. In DNA, the CDR3 is TGCGCCAGCAAGGTACACAGCCTTTACAATGAGCAGTTCTTC. Residues: CASKVHSLYNEQFF.

The V gene is TRBV7-9, the J gene TRBJ2-2; D gene ambiguous. Germline loops: CDR1 SEHNR, CDR2 FQNEAQ (reference sequence). The CDR3 consists of 18 residues. V lost 1 base, J lost 4 bases, and 19 bases lay in between. CDR3 amino acids: CASSLDSTEKLATGELFF. The CDR3 DNA reads TGTGCCAGCAGCTTAGATTCGACGGAGAAGTTGGCCACCGGGGAGCTGTTTTTT.

DNA for the CDR3: TGTGCCACCAAAACCGGGACAGGGAAAGAGACCCAGTACTTC. Its protein product is CATKTGTGKETQYF. This chain uses TRBV25-1 with TRBJ2-5; 9 bases fit TRBD1. The CDR3 extends over 14 amino acids. Germline values: CDR1 MGHDK, CDR2 SYGVNS. V trimming: 10 bases; J trimming: 3 bases; junction bases outside the gene matches: 9.

The rearrangement links TRBV7-9 to TRBJ2-1, with a weak D call TRBD2 (5 bases). Looked up from germline, CDR1 is SEHNR and CDR2 is FQNEAQ (reference sequence). CDR3 length: 12 residues. Trimming shortened V by 6 bases and J by 7 bases, and 10 bases separated the two germline ends. The CDR3 bases are TGTGCCAGCAGAACCACGGGGAATGAGCAGTTCTTC. Translation gives CASRTTGNEQFF.

The chain employs TRBV3-1 (or the pseudogene TRBV3-2) and TRBJ1-1; D is undetermined. CDR3 length: 17 residues. Germline V gives CDR1 LGHDT, CDR2 YNNKEL (reference sequence). V was trimmed by 2 bases and J by 1 base, leaving 17 bases between them. The DNA of the CDR3 is TGTGCCAGCAGCCAATACGAGGGTGGTTTGACGAACACTGAAGCTTTCTTT. Its translation is CASSQYEGGLTNTEAFF.